The subject of this entry is one TCR beta chain. Its target is unknown. V shed 7 bases and J shed 5 bases, with 16 bases lying between them. Germline V CDR1 and CDR2: SGHKS, YYEKEE (reference sequence). The CDR3 length is 13 residues. The data stem from a study of blood T cells in healthy people across ages. Findings and caveats of the study: Reliance upon unsorted PBMCs precluded definitive naive versus antigen-experienced comparison.

With a J-beta primer mix and a sample-barcoded 5' primer, a second PCR ran about 7 to 11 cycles. TCRdb independently ran MiXCR on the 5' RACE reads; one entry per CDR3 protein. This sample yields hundreds of thousands of distinct CDR3 sequences, of which around 46% are seen a single time; 20% belongs to the top ten. The chain combines TRBV5-5 with TRBJ2-7, with D possibly being TRBD1 (5 bases). Sequenced material: blood. The source is a woman aged 60-75 years in good health. CDR3 sequence: CASGPPQGNEQYF. For the CDR3, the DNA is TGTGCCAGCGGACCTCCTCAGGGCAACGAGCAGTACTTC.